The 8 T cell receptor beta chains given below trace back to one sample, sequenced in a study of T cell responses to AZD1222 COVID-19 vaccine. Here immunoSEQ multiplex PCR was the method, and the copy in TCRdb shows in-frame clones only, minus some. The repertoire holds about 160,000 clones, with about 90% as singletons. The sequences come from peripheral blood, collected on day 0 of MenACWY control vaccination. The receptors here all came from an adult in good health.

The gene calls are TRBV28 and TRBJ1-5; no clear D. The CDR3 covers 12 residues. V was shortened by 6 bases and J by 4 bases, with 7 bases between the two germline ends. Germline V CDR1 and CDR2: MDHEN, SYDVKM. As DNA, the CDR3 is TGTGCCAGCAGAACCCTTAATCAGCCCCAGCATTTT. Translation: CASRTLNQPQHF.

This CDR3 reads CASSYPQGTEAFF. CDR3 nucleotides: TGTGCCAGCAGTTATCCTCAGGGAACTGAAGCTTTCTTT. The chain recombines TRBV6-5 with TRBJ1-1; a possible D gene is TRBD1 (5 bases). CDR1 and CDR2 from the germline V gene are MNHEY and SVGAGI. Trimming cost V 3 bases and J 5 bases, with 10 bases left between them. This CDR3 is 13 amino acids long.

This chain connects TRBV12-3 or TRBV12-4 to TRBJ2-7; 7 nucleotides line up with TRBD1. J lost 6 bases, V lost 6 bases, and 5 bases had no gene match. This CDR3 region has 12 residues. CDR3 residues: CASSEGAREQYF. The CDR3 nucleotides are TGTGCCAGCAGCGAGGGGGCGCGCGAGCAGTACTTC.

This chain links TRBV2 with TRBJ2-3; a possible D gene is TRBD2 (6 bases). The V gene lost 2 bases and the J gene lost 4 bases, with 13 bases spanning the gap. This CDR3 is built from 15 residues. Germline V lookup: CDR1 SNHLY, CDR2 FYNNEI. The CDR3 sequence: CASSETGLAPDTQYF. CDR3 coding DNA: TGTGCCAGCAGTGAAACGGGGCTAGCGCCAGATACGCAGTATTTT.

The genes are TRBV28 and TRBJ1-4; weak D call: TRBD1 (5 bases). This CDR3 is built from 16 residues. Germline V gene lookup returns CDR1 MDHEN and CDR2 SYDVKM. V was cut by 4 bases and J by 6 bases, with 18 bases left in between. DNA for the CDR3: TGTGCCAGCAGTTCCCGTAGGACGGGGCTGGATGAAAAACTGTTTTTT. This sequence encodes CASSSRRTGLDEKLFF.

Only one count was recorded for this clone. This chain connects TRBV5-1 to TRBJ2-1; D may match TRBD1 or TRBD2 (5 bases each). Germline V gene lookup returns CDR1 SGHRS and CDR2 YFSETQ. This CDR3 has 16 amino acids. The V end lost 0 bases, the J end lost 4 bases, and 14 bases lay between the germline ends. CDR3 region: CASSLVGDHTYNEQFF. Written as DNA, the CDR3 is TGCGCCAGCAGCTTGGTCGGGGACCACACTTACAATGAGCAGTTCTTC.

The chain combines TRBV9 with TRBJ2-7, with 8 bases identical to TRBD1. CDR1 SGDLS and CDR2 YYNGEE come from the germline V gene. With 3 bases clipped from V and 4 bases from J, the junction kept 15 bases outside the gene matches. The CDR3 contains 17 residues. CDR3 loop: CASSGQGRQGKAYEQYF. The CDR3 DNA is TGTGCCAGCAGCGGCCAGGGGAGACAGGGGAAGGCGTACGAGCAGTACTTC.

CDR3 bases: TGTGCCAGCCAGCTAAGGGGGAACACTGAAGCTTTCTTT. The encoded protein is CASQLRGNTEAFF. This sequence joins TRBV6-5 and TRBJ1-1, with D perhaps matching TRBD1 (5 bases). This CDR3 has 13 residues. Trimming took 8 bases from V and 1 from J, leaving 11 bases between them. Germline loops: CDR1 MNHEY, CDR2 SVGAGI.